This TCR beta chain was captured by sequencing in a study of blood T cell repertoires in COVID-19. Across the study: There were acute and convalescent COVID-19 samples, and they came from the United States, Italy and Spain. Sources were T cells, B-cell-depleted T cells, or PBMCs; the material itself was cDNA or gDNA.

As originally analysed: Amplification with reference gene primers provided the estimates of nucleated cell counts. The repertoire was sequenced with immunoSEQ multiplex PCR; TCRdb's copy has only in-frame clones and lacks some. V, J and clone size reflect that table, while D and trimming were determined from the DNA. The repertoire has approximately 220,000 clones, 80% to 85% of them found once; the top ten carry around 3%. The V gene end was trimmed by 7 bases and the J gene end by 0 bases; junction bases not matched to a gene: 8. From germline, CDR1 is MDHEN and CDR2 SYDVKM. CDR3 size: 16 residues.

This TCR came from a woman aged 25 to 39 who had recovered from COVID-19. Sequencing was done on a sample of peripheral blood. The V call is TRBV28, the J call TRBJ2-2; 7 bases line up with TRBD2. For the CDR3, the DNA is TGTGCCAGCATCCAAGCGGGGCAGACGAACACCGGGGAGCTGTTTTTT. This gives the protein CASIQAGQTNTGELFF.